This record concerns one T cell receptor (beta chain) sequence. The antigen remains unidentified. The entry originates in a study of CD8 T cells in Susac syndrome. With random hexamers, roughly 0.45 to 1 ug RNA was reverse transcribed. Amplification of TCR beta CDR3 spanned 54 Vbeta and 13 Jbeta via immunoSEQ multiplex PCR. A single record per CDR3 protein comes from TCRdb applying MiXCR to the immunoSEQ multiplex PCR reads. The table shows fewer than 350,000 distinct CDR3 sequences, with 92% occurring only once. Whole-study results and caveats: As the study acknowledged, the number of individuals who were part of its TCR sequencing and HLA analysis was relatively small.

With 0 bases removed from V and 1 base from J, the gap between germline ends came to 10 bases. Per the germline V gene, CDR1 is GTSNPN and CDR2 is SVGIG (reference sequence). This CDR3 has 14 amino acids. Sequencing was carried out using CD4+ T cells from PBMCs. The sequence was collected from a human donor with multiple sclerosis. The rearrangement joins TRBV30 to TRBJ2-7, with D perhaps TRBD2 (5 bases). CDR3 DNA sequence: TGTGCCTGGAGTGTCGAGGACTTGTCCTACGAGCAGTACTTC. Its protein product is CAWSVEDLSYEQYF.